This entry features one TCR beta chain sequence. Its antigen is currently unknown. The data stem from a study of T cell responses to AZD1222 COVID-19 vaccine. Study conclusions and caveats: Every sample of the repertoires postdated the peak T cell response.

Trimming cost V 5 bases and J 0 bases; bases outside gene matches: 4. Germline V lookup: CDR1 SEHNR, CDR2 FQNEAQ (reference sequence). This CDR3 is 15 amino acids long. TCRdb's copy holds only in-frame clones and misses some; the assay was immunoSEQ multiplex PCR. The sample includes 130,000 to 150,000 clones, 90% to 95% of them seen just once. The source was peripheral blood, collected on day 0 of MenACWY control vaccination. The gene calls are TRBV7-9 and TRBJ1-1; 9 nucleotides align to TRBD1. This TCR was sampled from an adult in good health. CDR3 bases: TGTGCCAGCAGCAGGGGGACAGGGATGAACACTGAAGCTTTCTTT. This encodes CASSRGTGMNTEAFF.